Listed here are 17 T cell receptor beta chains from one sample, sequenced in a study of circulating tumor DNA in untreated peripheral T-cell lymphoma. Profiling relied on immunoSEQ multiplex PCR, and the TCRdb table lists in-frame clones only, not all of them. The sample gives roughly 7,300 clones, roughly 80% of which show up once; 15% to 20% is in the top ten. Sequencing used tumor tissue. These receptors were taken from a human donor with peripheral T-cell lymphoma.

This clone ranks as medium-sized. This chain uses TRBV6-8 with TRBJ1-3; TRBD1 agrees at 9 bases. Germline CDR1 reads MNHGY; CDR2 reads SAAAGT. The length of the CDR3 is 15 residues. Trimming at V came to 8 bases and at J to 3 bases, leaving 8 bases not matched to a gene. This chain's CDR3 is CASQRGQGNGNTIYF. CDR3 DNA sequence: TGTGCCAGCCAGAGGGGACAGGGAAATGGAAACACCATATATTTT.

The rearrangement uses TRBV12-5 and TRBJ1-1; D is ambiguous. Germline V gene data show CDR1 as LGHNT and CDR2 as FRNRAP. V was shortened by 1 base and J by 10 bases, with 13 bases between the two germline ends. CDR3 length: 13 residues. The CDR3 loop is CASGLAPDGRAFF. CDR3 nucleotide sequence: TGTGCTAGTGGTTTGGCCCCCGACGGGAGAGCTTTCTTT.

This clone showed up just once. The gene calls are TRBV30 and TRBJ2-7, with D uncertain. Trimming removed 4 bases at V and 2 bases at J, with 9 bases between. In germline, CDR1 is GTSNPN, CDR2 SVGIG (reference sequence). The CDR3 is made up of 12 amino acids. The CDR3 region is CAWNSGTYEQYF. Written as DNA, the CDR3 is TGTGCCTGGAATTCAGGTACCTACGAGCAGTACTTC.

This clone qualifies as medium-sized. The chain is built from TRBV6-8 and TRBJ2-2, with 13 positions matching TRBD2. There are 16 residues in the CDR3. CDR1 MNHGY and CDR2 SAAAGT come from the germline V gene. V was clipped by 6 bases and J by 8 bases; unmatched bases: 9. This chain's CDR3 is CASRARLAGGLGELFF. The CDR3 region has the DNA TGTGCCAGCAGGGCCAGACTAGCGGGAGGACTAGGGGAGCTGTTTTTT.

The rearrangement links TRBV5-1 to TRBJ2-5; TRBD2 matches at 8 bases. The CDR3 loop spans 16 amino acids. The germline V gene encodes CDR1 SGHRS and CDR2 YFSETQ. The ends lost 7 bases at V and 3 bases at J; junction bases unmatched: 14. The CDR3 sequence is CASFGGGSGTKETQYF. DNA for the CDR3: TGCGCCAGCTTCGGCGGGGGTAGCGGGACTAAAGAGACCCAGTACTTC. Supplemented by reference TRBV5-1 and TRBJ2-5, the full variable domain reads KAGVTQTPRYLIKTRGQQVTLSCSPISGHRSVSWYQQTPGQGLQFLFEYFSETQRNKGNFPGRFSGRQFSNSRSEMNVSTLELGDSALYLCASFGGGSGTKETQYFGPGTRLLVL.

V usage is TRBV6-8 and J usage is TRBJ2-7; 9 bases fit TRBD1. There are 14 residues in the CDR3. Trimming removed 2 bases from V and 5 bases from J; junction bases left unmatched: 4. CDR1 is MNHGY, CDR2 SAAAGT, per germline. The CDR3 DNA sequence: TGTGCCAGCAGTTACGGACAGGGGAGCAACGAGCAGTACTTC. Encoded protein: CASSYGQGSNEQYF.

This clone was picked up one time. The CDR3 is CSVPTSGSSDTQYF. The DNA for the CDR3 is TGCAGCGTCCCGACTAGCGGGAGTTCAGATACGCAGTATTTT. The gene calls are TRBV29-1 and TRBJ2-3; 12 positions agree with TRBD2. Per germline, CDR1 SQVTM and CDR2 ANQGSEA. V gave up 6 bases and J gave up 4 bases; unmatched junction bases: 5. The CDR3 has 14 residues.

This clone was counted between two and nine times. The genes are TRBV19 and TRBJ1-2, with a weak D call TRBD1 (6 bases). Germline loops: CDR1 LNHDA, CDR2 SQIVND (reference sequence). The CDR3 runs to 13 residues. Trimming removed 3 bases at V and 4 bases at J, with 9 bases between. CDR3 nucleotides: TGTGCCAGTAGTATCAGGACAGCCTATGGCTACACCTTC. It specifies CASSIRTAYGYTF.

In its sample, this clone ranks as medium-sized. The V and J genes are TRBV6-8 and TRBJ1-2, with a possible D match to TRBD1 (6 bases). Per germline, CDR1 MNHGY and CDR2 SAAAGT. V lost 4 bases and J 8 bases, leaving 20 bases between the germline ends. The CDR3 runs to 15 residues. The CDR3 nucleotides are TGTGCCAGCAGTTCACAACAGGGAACCCTCAACGGCTACACCTTC. This gives the protein CASSSQQGTLNGYTF.

This chain connects TRBV10-2 to TRBJ2-7; unclear D gene. Germline lookup yields CDR1 WSHSY and CDR2 SAAADI. Trimming took off 4 bases at V and 2 bases at J, with 12 bases between the two ends. This CDR3 is 14 amino acids long. The CDR3 loop is CASSGRQIAYEQYF. The CDR3 nucleotides are TGCGCCAGCAGTGGCAGGCAGATCGCCTACGAGCAGTACTTC.

This chain connects TRBV28 to TRBJ1-1, with D possibly being TRBD1 (5 bases). Germline V lookup: CDR1 MDHEN, CDR2 SYDVKM. Trimming took off 2 bases at V and 5 bases at J, with 18 bases between the two ends. This CDR3 has 16 residues. The CDR3 DNA follows: TGTGCCAGCAGTTTAATAGTAGGGGCCGGCCTAACTGAAGCTTTCTTT. Its protein product is CASSLIVGAGLTEAFF. Full variable domain (missing parts from reference TRBV28 and TRBJ1-1): DVKVTQSSRYLVKRTGEKVFLECVQDMDHENMFWYRQDPGLGLRLIYFSYDVKMKEKGDIPEGYSVSREKKERFSLILESASTNQTSMYLCASSLIVGAGLTEAFFGQGTRLTVV.

This clone was seen only once. The chain carries TRBV5-1 and TRBJ2-7; possibly TRBD1 for D (6 bases). CDR3 length equals 15 residues. The germline V gene encodes CDR1 SGHRS and CDR2 YFSETQ. The V gene lost 4 bases and the J gene lost 1 base, with 15 bases spanning the gap. This chain's CDR3 is CASSVGTDRSYEQYF. CDR3 coding DNA: TGCGCCAGCAGCGTGGGAACCGACAGGTCCTACGAGCAGTACTTC.

The CDR3, as DNA: TGTGCCAGCTCCGGGCAGGGCTTCTTCTACGAGCAGTACTTC. Protein product: CASSGQGFFYEQYF. The V and J genes are TRBV11-3 and TRBJ2-7; D may be TRBD1 (5 bases). Trimming took off 8 bases at V and 3 bases at J, with 17 bases between the two ends. CDR3 length: 14 amino acids. The V gene's germline CDR1 is SGHNT and CDR2 YENEEA.

The chain combines TRBV28 with TRBJ1-2; D is perhaps TRBD1 (6 bases). V lost 6 bases and J lost 7, with 15 bases in between. The CDR3 runs 13 residues. The germline gives CDR1 MDHEN, CDR2 SYDVKM. CDR3 nucleotide sequence: TGTGCCAGCAGCCTGGGCAGGGGTGTTGGCTACACCTTC. Its protein is CASSLGRGVGYTF.

Here the CDR3 reads CATSSPLDIAQETQYF. The CDR3 DNA follows: TGTGCCACCAGCAGCCCCCTTGACATAGCCCAAGAGACCCAGTACTTC. This chain connects TRBV15 to TRBJ2-5; D unresolved. Germline V lookup: CDR1 LNHNV, CDR2 YYDKDF (reference sequence). This CDR3 spans 16 amino acids. The V end was cut by 3 bases, the J end by 1 base, with 15 bases between.

The chain couples TRBV6-8 to TRBJ2-7, with TRBD1 identical over 9 bases. V lost 5 bases to trimming and J lost 5 bases; unmatched junction nucleotides: 10. Germline loops: CDR1 MNHGY, CDR2 SAAAGT. The CDR3 sequence is 15 residues long. The CDR3: CASSDQGQGGHEQYF. DNA of the CDR3: TGTGCCAGCAGTGACCAGGGACAGGGTGGCCACGAGCAGTACTTC.

This clone is labeled medium-sized. The chain links TRBV28 to TRBJ1-1; D is ambiguous. The CDR3 sequence is 15 residues long. CDR1 and CDR2 from the germline V gene are MDHEN and SYDVKM. V lost 6 bases and J 0 bases, leaving 14 bases between the germline ends. The CDR3 protein is CASSPPGILNTEAFF. CDR3 coding DNA: TGTGCCAGCAGCCCCCCGGGGATCCTGAACACTGAAGCTTTCTTT.